This T cell receptor beta chain was sequenced during a study of T cells in localized non-small cell lung cancer. In germline, CDR1 is KGHSH, CDR2 LQKENI. The CDR3 is 14 residues long. V lost 4 bases and J 2 bases, leaving 12 bases between the germline ends. The assay was immunoSEQ multiplex PCR, and TCRdb's table has in-frame clones only and misses some. The sample consists of tens of thousands of clones, 86% of them appearing once. Study-level results: The study found T cell clonality highest in uninvolved adjacent lung, above tumor.

Comments on this clone: Its antigen is still unknown.

The chain employs TRBV18 and TRBJ2-7; D not resolved. The source of this sequence is a woman aged 35-75 years with stage I lung adenocarcinoma. Sequenced here: peripheral blood, sampled before any cancer treatment. CDR3 residues: CASSQASQAYEQYF. The CDR3 DNA reads as TGTGCCAGCTCACAAGCGAGTCAGGCCTACGAGCAGTACTTC.